Listed here are 30 T cell receptor beta chains from one sample, sequenced in a study of tumor-infiltrating lymphocytes in primary liver carcinoma. Unsorted bulk tissue (about 20-30 mg) underwent RNA and DNA co-extraction. With a constant-region primer, TCR beta cDNA was made from approximately 450 ng of total RNA. Modified slightly, ARM-PCR produced TCR beta libraries over three nested multiplex PCR rounds. The opening two PCR rounds, around 9 cycles each, paired TRBV1-TRBV30 forward primers with a C-beta reverse primer. TCRdb used MiXCR to reprocess the multiplex PCR reads, holding one entry per CDR3 protein. The repertoire consists of about 70,000 distinct CDR3 sequences, with about 72% occurring once and the leading ten covering around 30%. Specimen: liver tumor tissue from sampling region 4. Described subset: tumor region T4, right-lateral pole. These receptors came from a man aged 35-49 years with primary liver carcinoma and hepatitis B virus infection.

This clonotype appeared a few times. This may stem from a read error, because a much larger clone lies one nucleotide away. J is TRBJ1-5 and V is TRBV10-2; no definite D call. The CDR3 contains 14 residues. Germline CDR1 reads WSHSY; CDR2 reads SAAADI. In DNA form, the CDR3 reads TGCGCCAGCAATGAGAGGACCGAATATCAACCCCAGCATTTT. Its protein is CASNERTEYQPQHF.

Many counts were recorded for this clonotype. At one end the junction does not follow the germline gene, possibly because of a read error. The chain recombines TRBV6-2 or TRBV6-3 with TRBJ1-1; D is ambiguous. Per germline, CDR1 MNHEY and CDR2 SVGEGT. The CDR3 is made up of 16 amino acids. The CDR3 here is CATSDGPESGVTEAFF. The CDR3 DNA reads TGTGCCACCAGTGACGGCCCCGAGAGCGGAGTCACTGAAGCTTTCTTT.

The rearrangement links TRBV11-2 to TRBJ2-7; no clear D gene. Germline V gene data show CDR1 as SGHAT and CDR2 as FQNNGV. The CDR3 spans 14 residues. CDR3 loop: CVTSLTGTAYEQYF. In DNA, the CDR3 is TGTGTCACCAGTTTAACTGGCACTGCCTACGAGCAGTACTTC.

A word on this clonotype: A junction end diverges from the germline sequence, so it may reflect a read error. The genes are TRBV12-3 or TRBV12-4 and TRBJ2-3, with TRBD1 identical over 8 bases. The CDR3 covers 14 residues. CDR3 region: CAGRGRACTDTQYF. The CDR3 DNA reads as TGTGCCGGCAGGGGGCGAGCGTGCACAGATACGCAGTATTTT.

The V gene is TRBV11-2, the J gene TRBJ2-7; D call uncertain. Looked up from germline, CDR1 is SGHAT and CDR2 is FQNNGV. The CDR3 runs to 14 residues. CDR3 amino acids: CGSSLTDGVCEQYF. CDR3 nucleotide sequence: TGTGGTAGCAGCTTAACCGACGGAGTCTGCGAGCAGTACTTC.

The chain joins TRBV12-3 or TRBV12-4 to TRBJ2-7; 7 nucleotides align to TRBD2. J was trimmed by 10 bases and V by 7 bases; bases with no gene match: 16. The CDR3 has 14 residues. This CDR3 is CASNFGLGPGEQYF. DNA of the CDR3: TGTGCCAGCAATTTTGGACTAGGCCCGGGCGAACAGTACTTC.

Ten or more counts support this clonotype. The rearrangement joins TRBV12-3 or TRBV12-4 to TRBJ2-3; TRBD2 aligns across 14 bases. This CDR3 contains 18 residues. V shed 6 bases, J shed 4 bases, and the junction held 12 bases outside the gene matches. Here the CDR3 reads CASSPGTSGSWGADTQYF. The CDR3 DNA is TGTGCCAGCAGCCCTGGGACTAGCGGGAGTTGGGGCGCAGATACGCAGTATTTT.

This clonotype has just a few counts. A much bigger clone sits one base away, suggesting this may be a read error. The chain joins TRBV4-1 to TRBJ1-1; D not certain. The CDR3 is 16 residues long. The germline V gene has CDR1 MGHRA and CDR2 YSYEKL. V dropped 4 bases and J dropped 3 bases, with 18 bases sitting between them. The CDR3 nucleotides are TGCGCCAGCAGCCCGCGAGACCCTGGAAGGGACACTGAAGCTTTCTTT. Encoded protein: CASSPRDPGRDTEAFF.

In the case of this clonotype: This may be a read error, as it is one base from a much larger clone. This chain uses TRBV28 with TRBJ2-3; D possibly corresponds to TRBD2 (5 bases). The CDR3 consists of 15 residues. V was pared by 5 bases and J by 4 bases, with 16 bases between. Germline V lookup: CDR1 MDHEN, CDR2 SYDVKM. The CDR3 protein is CASSLRVGSSDTQYF. The CDR3 nucleotides are TGTGCCAGCAGTCTGCGGGTAGGGAGCTCAGATACGCAGTATTTT.

Details on this clonotype: The junction and the germline gene differ at one end; a read error may be behind it. This chain uses TRBV5-1 with TRBJ1-6; 8 bases map to TRBD1. The CDR3 has 15 residues. Germline CDR1 and CDR2: SGHRS and YFSETQ. The CDR3 region is CAGSLGQEAGSPLHF. For the CDR3, the DNA is TGCGCCGGCAGCTTGGGACAGGAGGCGGGTTCACCCCTCCACTTT.

To note about this clonotype: The CDR3 does not close with the conserved phenylalanine or tryptophan, likely indicating a read error. The rearrangement joins TRBV2 to TRBJ2-1; D may be TRBD1 or TRBD2 (6 bases each). CDR1 is SNHLY and CDR2 is FYNNEI in the germline V gene. V was shortened by 3 bases and J by 0 bases, with 15 bases between the two germline ends. The CDR3 sequence is 17 residues long. Here the CDR3 DNA reads TGTGCCAGCAGTGAGAAGGGGGGCGATCCCTCCTACAATGAGCAGTTCTTA. Its protein product is CASSEKGGDPSYNEQFL.

Worth noting for this clonotype: A much more abundant neighbour one base away suggests this may be a read error. The V call is TRBV7-9, the J call TRBJ2-7; D is perhaps TRBD2 (6 bases). V was cut by 4 bases and J by 7 bases, with 11 bases left in between. This CDR3 region has 12 residues. Germline V gene lookup returns CDR1 SEHNR and CDR2 FQNEAQ (reference sequence). CDR3 sequence (DNA): TGTGCCAGCAGCTCGGGAGTATGGGAGCAGTACTTC. Protein: CASSSGVWEQYF.

This clonotype occurred many times. This chain uses TRBV18 with TRBJ2-4; tentatively, D is TRBD2 (5 bases). The germline V gene encodes CDR1 KGHSH and CDR2 LQKENI. The length of the CDR3 is 14 residues. V was trimmed by 2 bases and J by 8 bases, leaving 13 bases between them. The CDR3 bases are TGTGCCAGCTCACCAACTAGGTCCGTGGACATTCAGTACTTC. Translating it yields CASSPTRSVDIQYF.

This clonotype was seen more than once but under ten times. A read error may be the cause here, since a much bigger clone is one base away. The chain has TRBV29-1 and TRBJ2-3; possibly TRBD2 for D (5 bases). Per germline, CDR1 SQVTM and CDR2 ANQGSEA. The CDR3 has 12 amino acids. Deletions cut 0 bases from V and 11 bases from J, with 12 bases between. The CDR3 is CSVEDRGYVQYF. The CDR3 region has the DNA TGCAGCGTTGAAGATCGAGGGTATGTGCAGTATTTT.

The chain joins TRBV29-1 to TRBJ1-5; D is possibly TRBD1 (6 bases). The CDR3 is made up of 12 amino acids. Germline CDR1 SQVTM, CDR2 ANQGSEA. V was pared by 6 bases and J by 9 bases, with 15 bases between. Written as DNA, the CDR3 is TGCAGCGTCGGGGGCGAGGATTTGCCCCAGCATTTT. Translated, it gives CSVGGEDLPQHF.

Regarding this clonotype: At one end the junction does not follow the germline gene, possibly because of a read error. The chain recombines TRBV28 with TRBJ2-7, with TRBD1 matching over 7 bases. The CDR3 spans 14 residues. CDR1 is MDHEN and CDR2 is SYDVKM in the germline V gene. CDR3 sequence (DNA): TGTACCAGCAGTTTTGGGGACAGTGGACCTGGGGAGTACTTC. Its protein is CTSSFGDSGPGEYF. The variable domain in full, with the rest retrieved from reference TRBV28 and TRBJ2-7, is DVKVTQSSRYLVKRTGEKVFLECVQDMDHENMFWYRQDPGLGLRLIYFSYDVKMKEKGDIPEGYSVSREKKERFSLILESASTNQTSMYLCTSSFGDSGPGEYFGPGTRLTVT.

The sample holds many counts of this clonotype. The chain employs TRBV4-1 and TRBJ2-7, with TRBD2 matching 10 bases. Germline assignment: CDR1 MGHRA and CDR2 YSYEKL. This CDR3 region has 17 residues. The junction had 9 bases not matched to a gene; V was cut back by 0 bases and J by 4 bases. The CDR3 bases are TGCGCCAGCAGCCAAGAGAGAGGGACTAGCGAGCTGTACGAGCAGTACTTC. It translates to CASSQERGTSELYEQYF.

The chain uses TRBV11-2 and TRBJ2-6; a weak D match, TRBD2 (6 bases). CDR3 length equals 16 residues. Germline loops: CDR1 SGHAT, CDR2 FQNNGV. The CDR3 region is CDSSLSRGRGTNVLTF. As DNA, the CDR3 is TGTGATAGCAGCTTATCGCGGGGAAGAGGGACCAACGTCCTGACTTTC. The complete variable domain, with remaining parts taken from reference TRBV11-2 and TRBJ2-6, reads EAGVAQSPRYKIIEKRQSVAFWCNPISGHATLYWYQQILGQGPKLLIQFQNNGVVDDSQLPKDRFSAERLKGVDSTLKIQPAKLEDSAVYLCDSSLSRGRGTNVLTFGAGSRLTVL.

In this sample, this clonotype turned up a few times. The chain has TRBV11-2 and TRBJ2-2; no definite D call. The germline V and J ends were trimmed by 7 bases and 2 bases, with 2 bases remaining between them. Germline loops: CDR1 SGHAT, CDR2 FQNNGV. CDR3 length: 11 residues. The CDR3 reads CASTNTGELFF. CDR3 in DNA: TGTGCCAGCACAAACACCGGGGAGCTGTTTTTT.

This clonotype was detected only a few times. The J gene is TRBJ1-1, the V gene TRBV2; no definite D call. The CDR3 totals 18 residues. In germline, CDR1 is SNHLY, CDR2 FYNNEI. V gave up 9 bases and J gave up 1 base, with 27 bases separating them. This chain's CDR3 is CASSFRRAATNQNTEAFF. Written as DNA, the CDR3 is TGTGCCAGTAGTTTTCGGAGGGCAGCCACAAACCAGAACACTGAAGCTTTCTTT.

This sequence joins TRBV4-1 and TRBJ1-5, with TRBD1 as a possible D gene (6 bases). The CDR3 is made up of 15 amino acids. Germline CDR1 MGHRA, CDR2 YSYEKL. The CDR3 nucleotides are TGCGCTGGCAGCCAACAGGGAGGCGGCAATCAGCCCCAGCATTTT. Translating it yields CAGSQQGGGNQPQHF.

With respect to this clonotype: At one of its ends the junction is not consistent with the germline gene, which may arise from a read error. J is TRBJ1-1 and V is TRBV11-2; D is perhaps TRBD1 (5 bases). The CDR3 is 15 amino acids. Per germline, CDR1 SGHAT and CDR2 FQNNGV. The CDR3 nucleotides read TGTGCCAGCAGCATACCCAGGGTCATGAACATTGAAGCTTTCTTT. It codes for CASSIPRVMNIEAFF. The complete variable domain, with remaining parts taken from reference TRBV11-2 and TRBJ1-1, reads EAGVAQSPRYKIIEKRQSVAFWCNPISGHATLYWYQQILGQGPKLLIQFQNNGVVDDSQLPKDRFSAERLKGVDSTLKIQPAKLEDSAVYLCASSIPRVMNIEAFFGQGTRLTVV.

As regards this clonotype: A read error may be the cause here, since a much bigger clone is one base away. The chain links TRBV5-1 to TRBJ2-5; D is uncertain. Germline assignment: CDR1 SGHRS and CDR2 YFSETQ. V was trimmed by 2 bases and J by 4 bases, leaving 15 bases between them. The CDR3 sequence is 15 residues long. CDR3 nucleotides: TGCGCCAGCAGCTTTAGCAGCTTACCTCGAGAGACCCAGTACTTC. Its protein product is CASSFSSLPRETQYF.

A note on this clonotype: Compared with germline, one end of the junction differs, possibly owing to a read error. The rearrangement joins TRBV30 to TRBJ1-1; no definite D call. Germline CDR1 and CDR2: GTSNPN and SVGIG (reference sequence). The CDR3 contains 12 residues. CDR3 nucleotide sequence: TGTGCCTGGGGCCGAAACCCAGGTGAAGCTTTATTT. Its translation is CAWGRNPGEALF. Variable domain in full (rest from reference TRBV30 and TRBJ1-1): SQTIHQWPATLVQPVGSPLSLECTVEGTSNPNLYWYRQAAGRGLQLLFYSVGIGQISSEVPQNLSASRPQDRQFILSSKKLLLSDSGFYLCAWGRNPGEALFGQGTRLTVV.

This clonotype was counted ten times or more. The V call is TRBV5-4, the J call TRBJ2-5; D possibly corresponds to TRBD2 (6 bases). This CDR3 is built from 15 residues. V was trimmed by 1 base and J by 3 bases, leaving 13 bases between them. Germline V gives CDR1 SGHNT, CDR2 YYREEE (reference sequence). CDR3 nucleotides: TGTGCCAGCAGCTTGAGCTCGGGGGTAGAAGAGACCCAGTACTTC. Protein sequence: CASSLSSGVEETQYF.

For this clonotype: The junction departs from germline at one end; a sequencing error may be responsible. The rearrangement joins TRBV30 to TRBJ2-6, with D unresolved. Germline lookup yields CDR1 GTSNPN and CDR2 SVGIG (reference sequence). The CDR3 sequence is 16 residues long. Written as DNA, the CDR3 is TGTGCCTGGAGTAACAGTGAGCTCTCTCGGGCCAACGTCCTGACTTTC. Its translation is CAWSNSELSRANVLTF.

Notes on this clonotype: The conserved closing phenylalanine or tryptophan is absent in this CDR3, likely reflecting a read error. The chain joins TRBV10-2 to TRBJ2-2; TRBD1 matches 12 bases. The CDR3 spans 17 residues. V was pared by 5 bases and J by 6 bases, with 10 bases of the junction left unmatched. CDR1 is WSHSY and CDR2 is SAAADI in the germline V gene. The CDR3: CASSPGTGGGLPGELFI. The DNA for the CDR3 is TGCGCCAGCAGTCCCGGGACAGGGGGCGGTCTTCCCGGGGAGCTGTTTATT.

On this clonotype: The junction differs from germline at one of its ends, possibly a read error. The rearrangement links TRBV11-2 to TRBJ2-2, with 9 bases matching TRBD1. The CDR3 extends over 17 amino acids. Germline assignment: CDR1 SGHAT and CDR2 FQNNGV. CDR3 coding DNA: TGTGCCAGCAGCTTTGATCGGGACAGGGTGGGCACCGGGGAGCTGCTATTT. It codes for CASSFDRDRVGTGELLF.

Of note for this clonotype: A read error is possible here, since a much larger clone lies one base away. V gene TRBV7-9 combines with J gene TRBJ2-1, with D uncertain. Germline V gene sequence: CDR1 SEHNR, CDR2 FQNEAQ (reference sequence). The CDR3 loop spans 12 amino acids. CDR3 residues: CVSQQRSGVKFF. The CDR3 nucleotides are TGTGTCAGCCAACAACGGTCTGGGGTGAAATTCTTC. Variable domain in full (rest from reference TRBV7-9 and TRBJ2-1): DTGVSQNPRHKITKRGQNVTFRCDPISEHNRLYWYRQTLGQGPEFLTYFQNEAQLEKSRLLSDRFSAERPKGSFSTLEIQRTEQGDSAMYLCVSQQRSGVKFFGPGTRLTVL.

Concerning this clonotype: A much bigger clone sits one base away, suggesting this may be a read error. The chain carries TRBV7-9 and TRBJ2-7; no clear D gene. The V gene's germline CDR1 is SEHNR and CDR2 FQNEAQ (reference sequence). The CDR3 contains 14 residues. The CDR3 DNA is TGTGCCAGCAGCCCTGGACGGACCTCCTACGAGAAGTACTTC. Translated: CASSPGRTSYEKYF.